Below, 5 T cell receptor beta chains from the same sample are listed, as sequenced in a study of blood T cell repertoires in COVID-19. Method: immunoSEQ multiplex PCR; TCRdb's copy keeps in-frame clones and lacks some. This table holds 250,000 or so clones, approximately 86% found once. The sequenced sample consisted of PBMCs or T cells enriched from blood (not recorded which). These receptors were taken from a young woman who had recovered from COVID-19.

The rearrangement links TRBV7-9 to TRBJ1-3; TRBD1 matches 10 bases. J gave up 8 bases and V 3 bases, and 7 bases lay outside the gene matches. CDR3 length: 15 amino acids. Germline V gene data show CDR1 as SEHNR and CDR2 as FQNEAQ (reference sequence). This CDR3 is CASSFPGTGDHTIYF. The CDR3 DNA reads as TGTGCCAGCAGCTTTCCCGGGACAGGGGATCACACCATATATTTT.

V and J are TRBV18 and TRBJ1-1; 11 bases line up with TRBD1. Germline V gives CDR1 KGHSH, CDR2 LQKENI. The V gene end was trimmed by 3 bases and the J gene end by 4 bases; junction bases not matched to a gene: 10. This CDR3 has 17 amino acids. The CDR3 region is CASSPGQGGRVGTEAFF. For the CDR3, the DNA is TGTGCCAGCTCACCGGGACAGGGGGGCAGAGTGGGCACTGAAGCTTTCTTT.

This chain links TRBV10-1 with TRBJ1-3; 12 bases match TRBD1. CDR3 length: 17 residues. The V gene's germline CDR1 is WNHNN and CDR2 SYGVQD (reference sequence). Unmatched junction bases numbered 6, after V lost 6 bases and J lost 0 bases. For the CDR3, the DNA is TGCGCCAGCAGCCCGGGACAGGGGGCTCGCTCTGGAAACACCATATATTTT. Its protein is CASSPGQGARSGNTIYF.

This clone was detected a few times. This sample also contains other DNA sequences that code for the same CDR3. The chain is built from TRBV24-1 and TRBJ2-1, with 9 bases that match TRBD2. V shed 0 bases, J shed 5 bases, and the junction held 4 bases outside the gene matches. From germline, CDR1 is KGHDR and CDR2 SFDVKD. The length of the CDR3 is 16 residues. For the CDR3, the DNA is TGTGCCACCAGTGATTTGGGCGGGAGGGCCAACAATGAGCAGTTCTTC. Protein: CATSDLGGRANNEQFF.

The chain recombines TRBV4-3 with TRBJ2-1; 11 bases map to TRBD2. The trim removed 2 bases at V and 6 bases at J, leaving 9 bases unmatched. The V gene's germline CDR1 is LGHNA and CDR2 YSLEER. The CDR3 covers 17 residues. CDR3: CASSQTNLAGGRNEQFF. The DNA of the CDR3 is TGCGCCAGCAGCCAAACTAATCTAGCGGGGGGTCGCAATGAGCAGTTCTTC.